The 14 T cell receptor beta chains below all came from one sample that was sequenced in a study of molecular identifiers for immune sequencing clone quantification. TCRdb reprocessed the PCR reads via MiXCR and lists one record per CDR3 protein. This sample carries fewer than 75,000 distinct CDR3 sequences, about 17% of them seen once, and the ten largest clones take 1.4% to 1.5%. The sample consisted of naive CD8+ T cells from blood, with Jurkat cell RNA spiked in. Stated subset: FACS-sorted CD8+CD4-CCR7+CD45RA+ naive T cells. The receptors stem from a human donor in good health. Some libraries in this study had Jurkat cell RNA spiked in.

At least ten counts were recorded for this clonotype. The genes are TRBV7-6 and TRBJ2-3; D is undetermined. In germline, CDR1 is SGHVS, CDR2 FNYEAQ. The CDR3 spans 15 residues. V lost 6 bases and J lost 0, with 13 bases in between. The DNA of the CDR3 is TGTGCCAGCAGACACACCAGCGCCAGCACAGATACGCAGTATTTT. Translation: CASRHTSASTDTQYF. Supplemented by reference TRBV7-6 and TRBJ2-3, the full variable domain reads GAGVSQSPRYKVTKRGQDVALRCDPISGHVSLYWYRQALGQGPEFLTYFNYEAQQDKSGLPNDRFSAERPEGSISTLTIQRTEQRDSAMYRCASRHTSASTDTQYFGPGTRLTVL.

This clonotype was seen ten or more times. The chain uses TRBV7-9 and TRBJ2-3; TRBD2 matches at 10 bases. Looked up from germline, CDR1 is SEHNR and CDR2 is FQNEAQ (reference sequence). CDR3 size: 17 residues. Trimming at V came to 5 bases and at J to 0 bases, leaving 8 bases not matched to a gene. The CDR3 region has the DNA TGTGCCAGCAGCGCTCCGCTAGCGGGAGCAAGCACAGATACGCAGTATTTT. This translates into CASSAPLAGASTDTQYF.

This clonotype was picked up many times. The chain carries TRBV12-5 and TRBJ1-1; a possible D gene is TRBD1 (5 bases). The V gene's germline CDR1 is LGHNT and CDR2 FRNRAP. This CDR3 contains 12 residues. V was shortened by 3 bases and J by 5 bases, with 7 bases between the two germline ends. The CDR3 region has the DNA TGTGCTAGTGGTTTTGGGGCTACTGAAGCTTTCTTT. It encodes CASGFGATEAFF.

This clonotype was counted many times. The V call is TRBV28, the J call TRBJ2-7; maybe TRBD2 (5 bases). The CDR3 sequence is 14 residues long. V lost 3 bases to trimming and J lost 6 bases, with 15 bases between them. Germline CDR1 reads MDHEN; CDR2 reads SYDVKM. The CDR3 bases are TGTGCCAGCAGTTTCAGCGAGGGATTGGGCGAGCAGTACTTC. Its protein is CASSFSEGLGEQYF.

V gene TRBV7-2 combines with J gene TRBJ2-2, with TRBD2 matching 10 bases. V lost 1 base and J lost 3; bases outside the gene matches: 8. CDR3 size: 18 residues. The germline V gene has CDR1 SGHTA and CDR2 FQGNSA. CDR3 nucleotides: TGTGCCAGCAGCTTAGAGGTCCCGGGACTAGCGTACACCGGGGAGCTGTTTTTT. Translation gives CASSLEVPGLAYTGELFF.

This clonotype was found many times. This chain's CDR3 is CASSVRDTEAFF. The CDR3 nucleotides read TGTGCCAGCAGTGTTAGGGACACTGAAGCTTTCTTT. V is TRBV12-3 or TRBV12-4 and J is TRBJ1-1; no clear D gene. V lost 5 bases to trimming and J lost 3 bases, with 7 bases between them. The CDR3 has 12 amino acids.

As for this clonotype: A much more abundant neighbour one base away suggests this may be a read error. The chain recombines TRBV19 with TRBJ2-5; 9 bases are shared with TRBD2. The CDR3 consists of 14 residues. Germline CDR1 is LNHDA and CDR2 is SQIVND (reference sequence). V shed 4 bases and J 4 bases; nucleotides not matched to a gene: 4. Here the CDR3 DNA reads TGTGCCAGTAGTACAATAGCGGGAGTAGAGACCCAGTACTTC. It codes for CASSTIAGVETQYF.

This clonotype was detected only a few times. The chain employs TRBV2 and TRBJ1-1; D is uncertain. Germline CDR1 is SNHLY and CDR2 is FYNNEI. The V end lost 5 bases, the J end lost 3 bases, and 10 bases lay between the germline ends. The CDR3 is 13 amino acids. CDR3 in amino acids: CASSIGWDTEAFF. The CDR3 DNA is TGTGCCAGCAGTATAGGGTGGGACACTGAAGCTTTCTTT. Supplemented by reference TRBV2 and TRBJ1-1, the full variable domain reads EPEVTQTPSHQVTQMGQEVILRCVPISNHLYFYWYRQILGQKVEFLVSFYNNEISEKSEIFDDQFSVERPDGSNFTLKIRSTKLEDSAMYFCASSIGWDTEAFFGQGTRLTVV.

This clonotype was counted many times. The V gene is TRBV28, the J gene TRBJ2-7; the match to TRBD2 covers 8 bases. CDR3 length equals 15 residues. Germline-derived CDR1 and CDR2 are MDHEN and SYDVKM. V dropped 2 bases and J dropped 4; count of bases not matched to a gene: 7. As DNA, the CDR3 is TGTGCCAGCAGTTTAGTCGTGAGCGGGAGTTACGAGCAGTACTTC. Its translation: CASSLVVSGSYEQYF.

This clonotype appeared many times. This chain uses TRBV13 with TRBJ2-1; 8 nucleotides match TRBD2. J lost 8 bases, V lost 5 bases, and 20 bases had no gene match. The CDR3 runs 18 residues. Germline lookup yields CDR1 PRHDT and CDR2 FYEKMQ (reference sequence). The CDR3 here is CASSNVSGSVWSQDEQFF. As DNA, the CDR3 is TGTGCCAGCAGCAATGTAAGCGGGAGTGTTTGGAGTCAGGATGAGCAGTTCTTC.

The table lists this clonotype with many counts. The V gene is TRBV21-1, the J gene TRBJ2-4. TRBV21-1 is shown as a pseudogene. This CDR3 is 15 amino acids long. The CDR3 sequence is CASSRGRLAKNIQYF. Here the CDR3 DNA reads TGTGCCAGCAGCAGAGGCAGACTAGCCAAAAACATTCAGTACTTC.

This clonotype came up many times. V usage is TRBV6-2 or TRBV6-3 and J usage is TRBJ2-1, with 7 nucleotides matching TRBD1. V was clipped by 4 bases and J by 9 bases; unmatched bases: 9. The CDR3 consists of 14 residues. Germline V gene data show CDR1 as MNHEY and CDR2 as SVGEGT. CDR3 loop: CASSWQGVSGEQFF. The DNA of the CDR3 is TGTGCCAGCAGTTGGCAGGGGGTGAGTGGTGAGCAGTTCTTC.

This clonotype was detected ten times or more. V gene TRBV4-1 combines with J gene TRBJ2-2; 10 bases align to TRBD2. Germline V gene data show CDR1 as MGHRA and CDR2 as YSYEKL. The CDR3 contains 18 residues. V lost 1 base and J lost 4; bases outside the gene matches: 9. The CDR3 DNA is TGCGCCAGCAGCCAAGCGCCTAGCGGGAGTTTCGGCACCGGGGAGCTGTTTTTT. This gives the protein CASSQAPSGSFGTGELFF.

The table lists this clonotype with a few counts. The chain links TRBV27 to TRBJ2-7; perhaps TRBD2 as D (6 bases). The germline CDR1 and CDR2 sequences are MNHEY and SMNVEV (reference sequence). The CDR3 is 15 amino acids. V gave up 3 bases and J gave up 1 base, with 13 bases separating them. The CDR3 protein is CASSFTAEGSYEQYF. The CDR3 DNA reads as TGTGCCAGCAGTTTCACAGCGGAGGGTTCCTACGAGCAGTACTTC.